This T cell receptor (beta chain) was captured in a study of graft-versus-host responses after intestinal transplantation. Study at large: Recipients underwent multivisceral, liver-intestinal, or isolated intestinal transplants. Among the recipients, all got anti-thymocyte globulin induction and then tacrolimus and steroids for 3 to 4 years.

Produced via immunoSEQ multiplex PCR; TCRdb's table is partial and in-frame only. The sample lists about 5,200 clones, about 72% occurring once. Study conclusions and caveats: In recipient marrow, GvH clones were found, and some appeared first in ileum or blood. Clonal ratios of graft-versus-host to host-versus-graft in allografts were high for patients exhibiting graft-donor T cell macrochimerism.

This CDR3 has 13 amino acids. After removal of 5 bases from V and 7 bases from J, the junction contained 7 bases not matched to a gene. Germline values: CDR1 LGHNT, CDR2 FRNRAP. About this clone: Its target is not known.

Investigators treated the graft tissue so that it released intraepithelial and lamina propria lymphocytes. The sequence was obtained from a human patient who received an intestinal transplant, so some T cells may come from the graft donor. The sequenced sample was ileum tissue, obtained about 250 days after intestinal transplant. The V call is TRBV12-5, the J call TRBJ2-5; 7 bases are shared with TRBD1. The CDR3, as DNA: TGTGCTAGTGGTACAGGGGCCTCGGGGACCCAGTACTTC. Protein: CASGTGASGTQYF.